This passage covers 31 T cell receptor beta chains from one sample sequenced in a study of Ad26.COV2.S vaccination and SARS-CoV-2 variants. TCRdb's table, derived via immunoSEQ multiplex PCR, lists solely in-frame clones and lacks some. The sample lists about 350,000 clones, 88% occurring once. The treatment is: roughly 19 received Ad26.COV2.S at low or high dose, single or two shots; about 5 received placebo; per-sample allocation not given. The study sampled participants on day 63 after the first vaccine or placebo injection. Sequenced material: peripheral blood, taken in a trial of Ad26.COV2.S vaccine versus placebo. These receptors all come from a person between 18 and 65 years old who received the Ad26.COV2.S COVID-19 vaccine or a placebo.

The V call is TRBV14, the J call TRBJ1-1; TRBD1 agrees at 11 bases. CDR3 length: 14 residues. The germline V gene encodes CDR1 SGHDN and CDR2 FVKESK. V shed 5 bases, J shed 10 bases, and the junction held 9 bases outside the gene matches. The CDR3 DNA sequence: TGTGCCAGCAGCTTTCAGCCCGGGACAGGGGGAGCTTTCTTT. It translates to CASSFQPGTGGAFF.

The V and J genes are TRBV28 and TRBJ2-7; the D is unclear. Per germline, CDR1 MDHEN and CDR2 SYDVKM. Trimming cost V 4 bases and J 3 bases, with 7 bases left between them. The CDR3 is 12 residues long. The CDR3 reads CASSSPNYEQYF. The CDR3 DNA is TGTGCCAGCAGTTCCCCCAACTACGAGCAGTACTTC.

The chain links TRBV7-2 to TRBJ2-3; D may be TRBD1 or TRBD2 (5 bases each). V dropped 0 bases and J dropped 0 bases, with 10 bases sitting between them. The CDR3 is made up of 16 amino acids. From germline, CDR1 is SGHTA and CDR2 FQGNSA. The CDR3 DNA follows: TGTGCCAGCAGCTTAGCATTCGGGGCTAGCACAGATACGCAGTATTTT. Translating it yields CASSLAFGASTDTQYF.

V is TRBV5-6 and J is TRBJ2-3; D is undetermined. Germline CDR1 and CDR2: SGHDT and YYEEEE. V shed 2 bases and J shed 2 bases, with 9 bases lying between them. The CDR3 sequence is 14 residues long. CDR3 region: CASSFGYDTDTQYF. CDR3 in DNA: TGTGCCAGCAGCTTCGGATACGACACAGATACGCAGTATTTT.

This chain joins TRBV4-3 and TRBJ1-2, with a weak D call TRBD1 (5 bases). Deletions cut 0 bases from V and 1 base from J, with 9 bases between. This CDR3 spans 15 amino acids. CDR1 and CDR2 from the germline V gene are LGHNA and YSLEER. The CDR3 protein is CASSQDQGFNYGYTF. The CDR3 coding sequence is TGCGCCAGCAGCCAAGACCAGGGTTTTAACTATGGCTACACCTTC.

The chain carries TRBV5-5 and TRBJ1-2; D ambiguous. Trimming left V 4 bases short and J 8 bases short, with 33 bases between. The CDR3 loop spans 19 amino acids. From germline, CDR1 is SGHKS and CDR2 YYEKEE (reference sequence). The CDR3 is CASSENPTSFLLGNSGYTF. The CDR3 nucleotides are TGTGCCAGCAGCGAAAACCCCACGTCCTTTCTGTTAGGAAACTCGGGCTACACCTTC.

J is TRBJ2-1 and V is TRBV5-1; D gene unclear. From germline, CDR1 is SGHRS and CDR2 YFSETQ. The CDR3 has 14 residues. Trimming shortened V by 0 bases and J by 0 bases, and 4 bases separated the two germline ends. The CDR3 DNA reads TGCGCCAGCAGCTTGGACAGCTCCTACAATGAGCAGTTCTTC. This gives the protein CASSLDSSYNEQFF.

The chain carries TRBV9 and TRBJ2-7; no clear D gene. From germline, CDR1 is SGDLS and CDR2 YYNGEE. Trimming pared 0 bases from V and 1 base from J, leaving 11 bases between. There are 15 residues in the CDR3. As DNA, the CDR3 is TGTGCCAGCAGCGTAGATCCTTATCGTTCCTACGAGCAGTACTTC. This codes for CASSVDPYRSYEQYF.

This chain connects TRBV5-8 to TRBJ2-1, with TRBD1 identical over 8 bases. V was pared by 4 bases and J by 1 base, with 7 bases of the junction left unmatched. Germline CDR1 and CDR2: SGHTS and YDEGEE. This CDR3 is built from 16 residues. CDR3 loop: CASSLPGGDSYNEQFF. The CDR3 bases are TGTGCCAGCAGCCTACCAGGGGGCGATTCCTACAATGAGCAGTTCTTC.

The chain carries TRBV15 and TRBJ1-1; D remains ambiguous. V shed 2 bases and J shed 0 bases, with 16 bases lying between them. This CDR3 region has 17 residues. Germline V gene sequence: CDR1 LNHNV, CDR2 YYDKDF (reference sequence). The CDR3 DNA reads TGTGCCACCAGCAGACAAACGATCGGACCCATGAACACTGAAGCTTTCTTT. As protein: CATSRQTIGPMNTEAFF.

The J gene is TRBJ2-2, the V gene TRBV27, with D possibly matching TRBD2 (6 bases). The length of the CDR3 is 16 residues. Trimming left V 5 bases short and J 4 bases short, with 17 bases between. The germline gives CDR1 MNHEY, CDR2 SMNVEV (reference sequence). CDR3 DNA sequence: TGTGCCAGCAGTGTTCCGGGACTCAGAAGCACCGGGGAGCTGTTTTTT. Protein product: CASSVPGLRSTGELFF.

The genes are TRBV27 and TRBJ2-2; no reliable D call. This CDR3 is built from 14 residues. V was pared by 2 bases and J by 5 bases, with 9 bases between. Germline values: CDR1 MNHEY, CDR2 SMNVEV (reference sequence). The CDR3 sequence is CASSLRTQTGELFF. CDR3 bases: TGTGCCAGCAGTTTAAGGACCCAGACCGGGGAGCTGTTTTTT.

The CDR3: CASSLGDTVRPQHF. In DNA form, the CDR3 reads TGTGCCAGCAGCTTAGGGGACACTGTGAGGCCCCAGCATTTT. The genes are TRBV7-8 and TRBJ1-5, with D maybe TRBD1 (6 bases). V was shortened by 1 base and J by 9 bases, with 13 bases between the two germline ends. The CDR3 length is 14 residues. Germline CDR1 is SGHVS and CDR2 is FQNEAQ.

In DNA form, the CDR3 reads TGTGCCAGCAGTGGGTTCACAGATACGCAGTATTTT. Residues: CASSGFTDTQYF. The gene calls are TRBV2 and TRBJ2-3, with D unclear. The CDR3 has 12 residues. Trimming removed 4 bases from V and 2 bases from J, with 4 bases in between. The germline CDR1 and CDR2 sequences are SNHLY and FYNNEI.

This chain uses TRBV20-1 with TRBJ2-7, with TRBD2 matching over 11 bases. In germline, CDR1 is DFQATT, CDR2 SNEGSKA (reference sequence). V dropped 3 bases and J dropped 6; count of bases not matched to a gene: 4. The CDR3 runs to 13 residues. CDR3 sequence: CSASTSGSSEQYF. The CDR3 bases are TGCAGTGCTAGTACTAGCGGGAGTTCCGAGCAGTACTTC.

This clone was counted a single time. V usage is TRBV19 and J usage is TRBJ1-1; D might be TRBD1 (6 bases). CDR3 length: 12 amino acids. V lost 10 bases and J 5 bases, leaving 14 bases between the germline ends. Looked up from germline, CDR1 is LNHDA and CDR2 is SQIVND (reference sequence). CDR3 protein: CATPQGETEAFF. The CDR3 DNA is TGTGCCACTCCACAGGGTGAGACTGAAGCTTTCTTT.

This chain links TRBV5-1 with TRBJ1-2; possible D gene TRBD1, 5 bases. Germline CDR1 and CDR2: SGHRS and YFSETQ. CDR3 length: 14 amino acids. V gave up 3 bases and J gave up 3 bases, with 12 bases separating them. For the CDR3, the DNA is TGCGCCAGCAGCTCAGGACAACGGGACTATGGCTACACCTTC. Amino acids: CASSSGQRDYGYTF.

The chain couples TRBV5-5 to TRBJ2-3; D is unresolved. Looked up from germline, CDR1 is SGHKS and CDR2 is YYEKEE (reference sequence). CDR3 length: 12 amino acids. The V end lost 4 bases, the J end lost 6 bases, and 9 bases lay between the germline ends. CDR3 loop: CASSQTRDTQYF. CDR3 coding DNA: TGTGCCAGCAGCCAAACCAGGGATACGCAGTATTTT.

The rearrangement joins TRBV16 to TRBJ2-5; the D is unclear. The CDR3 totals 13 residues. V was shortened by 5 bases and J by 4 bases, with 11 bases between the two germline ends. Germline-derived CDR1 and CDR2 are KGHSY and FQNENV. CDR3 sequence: CASSEYRGETQYF. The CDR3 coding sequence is TGTGCCAGCAGCGAATACCGAGGAGAGACCCAGTACTTC.

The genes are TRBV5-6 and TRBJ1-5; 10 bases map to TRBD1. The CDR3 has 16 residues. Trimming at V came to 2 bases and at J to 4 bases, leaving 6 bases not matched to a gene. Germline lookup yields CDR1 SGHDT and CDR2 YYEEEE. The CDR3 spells CASSLGTGALNQPQHF. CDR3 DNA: TGTGCCAGCAGCTTAGGGACAGGGGCTTTAAATCAGCCCCAGCATTTT.

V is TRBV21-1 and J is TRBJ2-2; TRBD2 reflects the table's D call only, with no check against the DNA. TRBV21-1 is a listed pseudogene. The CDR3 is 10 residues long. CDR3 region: CASRSGELFF. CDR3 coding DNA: TGTGCCAGCAGGTCTGGGGAGCTGTTTTTT.

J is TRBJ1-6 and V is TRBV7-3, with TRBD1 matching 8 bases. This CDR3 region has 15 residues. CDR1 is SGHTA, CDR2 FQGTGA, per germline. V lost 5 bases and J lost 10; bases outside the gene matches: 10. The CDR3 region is CASSPGQGLASPLHF. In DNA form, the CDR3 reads TGTGCCAGCAGCCCCGGACAGGGATTGGCGTCACCCCTCCACTTT.

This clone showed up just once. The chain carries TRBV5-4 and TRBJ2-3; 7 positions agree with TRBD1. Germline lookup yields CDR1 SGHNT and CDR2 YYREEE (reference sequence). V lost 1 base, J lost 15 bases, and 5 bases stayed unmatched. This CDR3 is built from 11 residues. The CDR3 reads CASSLLGGEYF. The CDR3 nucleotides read TGTGCCAGCAGCTTGTTAGGGGGCGAATATTTT.

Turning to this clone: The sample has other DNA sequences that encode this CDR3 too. CDR3 DNA sequence: TGTGCCAGCAGCCAAGGACGGAACACTGAAGCTTTCTTT. Protein sequence: CASSQGRNTEAFF. V and J are TRBV3-1 (or the pseudogene TRBV3-2) and TRBJ1-1, with D hard to call. CDR1 and CDR2 (germline): LGHDT, YNNKEL (reference sequence). The V end lost 1 base, the J end lost 1 base, and 4 bases lay between the germline ends. This CDR3 comprises 13 residues.

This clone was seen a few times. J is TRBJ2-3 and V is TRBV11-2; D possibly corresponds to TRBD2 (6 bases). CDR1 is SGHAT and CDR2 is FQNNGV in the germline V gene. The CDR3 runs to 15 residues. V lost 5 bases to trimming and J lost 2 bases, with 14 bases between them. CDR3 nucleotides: TGTGCCAGCAGCCTGGAGGGGAGGTCCACAGATACGCAGTATTTT. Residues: CASSLEGRSTDTQYF.

The CDR3 DNA reads as TGTGCCAGCAGTCCCCCTAGCGGGAGGGCCCTCGGGAACACCGGGGAGCTGTTTTTT. Protein sequence: CASSPPSGRALGNTGELFF. The chain has TRBV6-6 and TRBJ2-2, with TRBD2 matching 12 bases. The germline V gene has CDR1 MNHNY and CDR2 SVGAGI (reference sequence). Trimming cost V 5 bases and J 1 base; bases outside gene matches: 11. The CDR3 has 19 amino acids.

The CDR3 reads CASSLAGGWETQYF. The CDR3 DNA reads as TGTGCCAGCAGTCTAGCGGGGGGGTGGGAGACCCAGTACTTC. The chain has TRBV6-5 and TRBJ2-5, with TRBD2 identical over 12 bases. Per the germline V gene, CDR1 is MNHEY and CDR2 is SVGAGI. With V trimmed by 5 bases and J by 5 bases, 3 bases remained unmatched. The CDR3 totals 14 residues.

CDR3 sequence: CSVAPPGSSSSGANVLTF. CDR3 in DNA: TGCAGCGTTGCTCCTCCGGGTTCTAGCAGCTCTGGGGCCAACGTCCTGACTTTC. The chain carries TRBV29-1 and TRBJ2-6; TRBD2 is a possible D gene (5 bases). The CDR3 sequence is 18 residues long. V was clipped by 4 bases and J by 0 bases, with 19 bases between them. Germline V gives CDR1 SQVTM, CDR2 ANQGSEA.

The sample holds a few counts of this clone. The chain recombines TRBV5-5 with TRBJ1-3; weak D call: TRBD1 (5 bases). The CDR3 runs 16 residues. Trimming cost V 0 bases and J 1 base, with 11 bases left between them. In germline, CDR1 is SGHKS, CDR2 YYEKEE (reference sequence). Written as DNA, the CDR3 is TGTGCCAGCAGCTTGGCGTCCAGGGTGTCTGGAAACACCATATATTTT. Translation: CASSLASRVSGNTIYF.

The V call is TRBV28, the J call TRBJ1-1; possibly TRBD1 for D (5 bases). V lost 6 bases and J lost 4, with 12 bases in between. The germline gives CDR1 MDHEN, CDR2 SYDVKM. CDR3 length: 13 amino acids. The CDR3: CASRPGRVTEAFF. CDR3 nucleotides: TGTGCCAGCAGGCCGGGGCGGGTCACTGAAGCTTTCTTT.

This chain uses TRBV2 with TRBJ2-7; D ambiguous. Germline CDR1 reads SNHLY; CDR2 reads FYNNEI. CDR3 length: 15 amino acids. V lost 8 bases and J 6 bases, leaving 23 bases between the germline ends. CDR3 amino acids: CASHMRFSQSGEQYF. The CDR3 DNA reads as TGTGCCAGCCACATGAGGTTTTCTCAGTCTGGCGAGCAGTACTTC.